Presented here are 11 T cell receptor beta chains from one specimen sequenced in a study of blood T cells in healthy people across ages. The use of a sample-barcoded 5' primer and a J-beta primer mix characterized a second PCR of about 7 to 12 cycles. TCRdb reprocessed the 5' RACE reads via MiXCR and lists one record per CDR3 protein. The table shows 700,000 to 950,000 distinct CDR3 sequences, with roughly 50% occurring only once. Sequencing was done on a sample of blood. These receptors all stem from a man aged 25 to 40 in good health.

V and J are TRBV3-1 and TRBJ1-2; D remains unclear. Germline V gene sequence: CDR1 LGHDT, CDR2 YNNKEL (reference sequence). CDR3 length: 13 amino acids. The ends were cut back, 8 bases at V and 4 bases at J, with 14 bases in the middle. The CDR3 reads CASSPDILYGYTF. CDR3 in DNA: TGTGCCAGCTCCCCCGACATCCTCTATGGCTACACCTTC.

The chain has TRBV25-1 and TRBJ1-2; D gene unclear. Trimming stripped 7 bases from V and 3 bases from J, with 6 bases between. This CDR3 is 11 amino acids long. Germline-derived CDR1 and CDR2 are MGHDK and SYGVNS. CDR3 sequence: CASTGYYGYTF. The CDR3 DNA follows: TGTGCCAGCACGGGGTACTATGGCTACACCTTC.

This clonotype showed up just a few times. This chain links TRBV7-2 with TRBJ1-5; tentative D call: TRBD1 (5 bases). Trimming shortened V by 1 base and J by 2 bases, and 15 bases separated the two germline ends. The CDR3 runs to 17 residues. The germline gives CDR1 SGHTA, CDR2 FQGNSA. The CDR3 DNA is TGTGCCAGCAGCTTAGTTGGGGGTGGTAATGGCAATCAGCCCCAGCATTTT. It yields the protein CASSLVGGGNGNQPQHF.

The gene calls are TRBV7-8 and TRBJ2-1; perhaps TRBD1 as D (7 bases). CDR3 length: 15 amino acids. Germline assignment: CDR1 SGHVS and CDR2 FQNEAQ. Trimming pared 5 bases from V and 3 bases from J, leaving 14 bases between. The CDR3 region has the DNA TGTGCCAGCAGCACGACAGGGAGGTTCTACAATGAGCAGTTCTTC. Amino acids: CASSTTGRFYNEQFF.

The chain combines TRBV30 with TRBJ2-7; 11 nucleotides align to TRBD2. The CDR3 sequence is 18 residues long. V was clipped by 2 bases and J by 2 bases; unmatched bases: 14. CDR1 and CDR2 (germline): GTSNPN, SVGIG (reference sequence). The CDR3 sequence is CAWSRGPLAGALPYEQYF. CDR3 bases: TGTGCCTGGAGTCGTGGACCACTAGCGGGGGCCTTACCCTACGAGCAGTACTTC.

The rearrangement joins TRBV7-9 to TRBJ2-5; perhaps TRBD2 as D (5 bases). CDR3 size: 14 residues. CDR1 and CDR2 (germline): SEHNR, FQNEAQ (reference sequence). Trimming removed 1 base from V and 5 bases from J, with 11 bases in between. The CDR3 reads CASSLDEGWETQYF. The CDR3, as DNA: TGTGCCAGCAGCTTAGATGAGGGCTGGGAGACCCAGTACTTC.

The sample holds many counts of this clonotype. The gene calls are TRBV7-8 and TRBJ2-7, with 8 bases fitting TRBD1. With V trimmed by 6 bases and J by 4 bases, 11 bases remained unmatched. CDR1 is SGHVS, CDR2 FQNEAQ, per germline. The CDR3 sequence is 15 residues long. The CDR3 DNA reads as TGTGCCAGCAGTCAGCCGGGGACAGGCGTATACGAGCAGTACTTC. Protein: CASSQPGTGVYEQYF.

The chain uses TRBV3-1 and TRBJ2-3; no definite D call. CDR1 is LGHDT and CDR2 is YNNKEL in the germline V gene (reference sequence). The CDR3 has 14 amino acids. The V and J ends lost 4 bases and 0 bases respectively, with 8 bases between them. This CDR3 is CASSRIDSTDTQYF. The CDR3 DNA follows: TGTGCCAGCAGCCGTATAGATAGCACAGATACGCAGTATTTT.

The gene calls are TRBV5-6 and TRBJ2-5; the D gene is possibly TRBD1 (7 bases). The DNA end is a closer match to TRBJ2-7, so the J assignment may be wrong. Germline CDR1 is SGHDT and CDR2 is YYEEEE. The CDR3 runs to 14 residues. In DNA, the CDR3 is TGTGCCAGCAGCTTGCCAGGGGGGTTCTACGAGCAGTACTTC. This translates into CASSLPGGFYEQYF.

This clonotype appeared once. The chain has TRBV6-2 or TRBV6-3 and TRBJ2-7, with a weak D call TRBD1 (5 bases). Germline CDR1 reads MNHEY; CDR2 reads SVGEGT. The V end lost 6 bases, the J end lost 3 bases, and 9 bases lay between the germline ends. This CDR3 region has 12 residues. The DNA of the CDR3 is TGTGCCAGCAGAATGGGGCACTACGAGCAGTACTTC. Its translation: CASRMGHYEQYF.

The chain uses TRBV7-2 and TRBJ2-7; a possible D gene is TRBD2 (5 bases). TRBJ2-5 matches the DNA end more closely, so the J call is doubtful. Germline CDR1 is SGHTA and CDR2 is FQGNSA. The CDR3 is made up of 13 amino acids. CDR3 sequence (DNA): TGTGCCAGCAGCTATGAGCCTAGCGAGACCCAGTACTTC. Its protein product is CASSYEPSETQYF.